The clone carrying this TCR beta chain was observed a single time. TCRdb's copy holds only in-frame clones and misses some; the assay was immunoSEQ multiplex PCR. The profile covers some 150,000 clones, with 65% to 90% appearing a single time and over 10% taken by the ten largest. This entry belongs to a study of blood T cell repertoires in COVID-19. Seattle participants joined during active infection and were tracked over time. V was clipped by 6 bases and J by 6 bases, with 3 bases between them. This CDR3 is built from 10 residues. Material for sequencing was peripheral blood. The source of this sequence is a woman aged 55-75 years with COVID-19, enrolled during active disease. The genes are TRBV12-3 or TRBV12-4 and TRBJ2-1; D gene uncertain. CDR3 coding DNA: TGTGCCAGCAGCCGCAATGAGCAGTTCTTC. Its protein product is CASSRNEQFF.